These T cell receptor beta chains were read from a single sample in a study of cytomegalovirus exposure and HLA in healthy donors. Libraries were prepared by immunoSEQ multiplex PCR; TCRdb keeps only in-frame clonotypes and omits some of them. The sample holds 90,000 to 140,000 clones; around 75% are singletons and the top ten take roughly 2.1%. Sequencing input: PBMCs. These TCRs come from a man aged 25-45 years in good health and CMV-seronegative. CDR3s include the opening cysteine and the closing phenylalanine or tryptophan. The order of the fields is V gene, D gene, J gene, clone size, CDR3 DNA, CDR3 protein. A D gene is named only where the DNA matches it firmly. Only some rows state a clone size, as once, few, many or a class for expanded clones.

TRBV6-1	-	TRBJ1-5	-	TGTGCCAGCAGTGAGGGACACCGGGATCAGCCCCAGCATTTT	CASSEGHRDQPQHF
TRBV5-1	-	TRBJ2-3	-	TGCGCCAGCAGCCGTGAGCCAGGGTATGGCACAGATACGCAGTATTTT	CASSREPGYGTDTQYF
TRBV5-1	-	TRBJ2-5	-	TGCGCCAGCAGCTTGCTGGGGGCTATACAGACAGAGACCCAGTACTTC	CASSLLGAIQTETQYF
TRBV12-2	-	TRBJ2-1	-	TGTGCAAGTCGCTCCCATGGAGCGGGAGGGCCGAGTGAGCAGTTCTTC	CASRSHGAGGPSEQFF
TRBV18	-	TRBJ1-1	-	TGTGCCAGCTCACCCGGGACGGGGGGCACTGAAGCTTTCTTT	CASSPGTGGTEAFF
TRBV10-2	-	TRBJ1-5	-	TGCGCCAGCAGCCATAGCCTTCCCCAGCATTTT	CASSHSLPQHF
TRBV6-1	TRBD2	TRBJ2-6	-	TGTGCCAGCAGTCGAGCGGGGTCGGGGGCCAACGTCCTGACTTTC	CASSRAGSGANVLTF
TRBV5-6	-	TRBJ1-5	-	TGTGCCAGCAGCCTGGCCGGGACTCTACCCTCTAATCAGCCCCAGCATTTT	CASSLAGTLPSNQPQHF
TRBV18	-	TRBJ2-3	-	TGTGCCAGCTCACCCAGGACAGCAGAGGTCACAGATACGCAGTATTTT	CASSPRTAEVTDTQYF
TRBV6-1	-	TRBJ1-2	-	TGTGCCAGCAGTGAGGTCCGGGGGGGGTATGGCTACACCTTC	CASSEVRGGYGYTF
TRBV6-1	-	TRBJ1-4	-	TGTGCCAGCAAAATCGGAGGAAACGAAAAACTGTTTTTT	CASKIGGNEKLFF
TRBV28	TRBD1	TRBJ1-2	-	TGTGCCAGCAGTTCAAACAGGGGGCGGGTGGGTGGCTACACCTTC	CASSSNRGRVGGYTF
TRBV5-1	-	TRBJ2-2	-	TGCGCCAGCAGCCCAGGGGCCAAGACCGGGGAGCTGTTTTTT	CASSPGAKTGELFF
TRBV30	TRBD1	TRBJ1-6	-	TGTGCCTGGAGTAAAGGGGGCGGTTCACCCCTCCACTTT	CAWSKGGGSPLHF
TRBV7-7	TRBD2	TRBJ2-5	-	TGTGCCAGCAGCTTAGGGGGGACTAGCGGAGCCCAAGAGACCCAGTACTTC	CASSLGGTSGAQETQYF
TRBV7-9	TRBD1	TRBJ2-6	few	TGTGCCAGCAGGGATCAAGGGGGACAGGGAGCCACTGGGGCCAACGTCCTGACTTTC	CASRDQGGQGATGANVLTF
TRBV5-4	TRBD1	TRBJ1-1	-	TGTGCCAGCAGCGCCGGGACAGGCAGCATGAACACTGAAGCTTTCTTT	CASSAGTGSMNTEAFF
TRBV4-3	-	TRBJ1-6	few	TGCGCCAGCAGCCAAGATCAGGGTAATTCACCCCTCCACTTT	CASSQDQGNSPLHF
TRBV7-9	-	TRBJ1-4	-	TGTGCCAGCAGCTCGCCGTCGGTTTCCCCCTCGGGAGAAAAACTGTTTTTT	CASSSPSVSPSGEKLFF
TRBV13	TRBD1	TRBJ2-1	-	TGTGCCAGCAGCTCCCCGGACAGGAGAGATGGTGAGCAGTTCTTC	CASSSPDRRDGEQFF
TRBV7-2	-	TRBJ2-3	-	TGTGCCAGCAGCTTAGCTAGCGGCACAGATACGCAGTATTTT	CASSLASGTDTQYF
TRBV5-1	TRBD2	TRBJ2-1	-	TGCGCCAGCAGCCCGGGAGGAGATATGGACCGACAGTTCTTC	CASSPGGDMDRQFF
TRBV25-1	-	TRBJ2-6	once	TGTGCCAGCAGCCGCTCTGGGGCCAACGTCCTGACTTTC	CASSRSGANVLTF
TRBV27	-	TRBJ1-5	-	TGTGCCAGCAGTTTATCCACAGTGTGTCTGTGTAGCAATCAGCCCCAGCATTTT	CASSLSTVCLCSNQPQHF
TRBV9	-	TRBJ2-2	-	TGTGCCAGCAGCGTAGGGAGATTATCGAACACCGGGGAGCTGTTTTTT	CASSVGRLSNTGELFF
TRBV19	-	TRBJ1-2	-	TGTGCCAGTACGAACAGGGTTTCGGGGAAGGGCTACACCTTC	CASTNRVSGKGYTF
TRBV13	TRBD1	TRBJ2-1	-	TGTGCCAGCAGCTACGCGGGACAGGGGACGAGTGAGCAGTTCTTC	CASSYAGQGTSEQFF
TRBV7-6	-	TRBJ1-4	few	TGTGCCAGCAGCCCCTCAGGCGAAAAACTGTTTTTT	CASSPSGEKLFF
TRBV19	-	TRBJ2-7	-	TGTGCCAGTAGTATGGCAGGATCATACGAGCAGTACTTC	CASSMAGSYEQYF
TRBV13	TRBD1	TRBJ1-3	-	TGTGCCAGCAGCAAACGACAGGGGCCGGGAAACACCATATATTTT	CASSKRQGPGNTIYF
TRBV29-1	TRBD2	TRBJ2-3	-	TGCAGCGTTACCGGAGGGGCCACTAGCGGGAAGCCTAGCACAGATACGCAGTATTTT	CSVTGGATSGKPSTDTQYF
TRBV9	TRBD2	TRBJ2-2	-	TGTGCCAGCAGCGTAGCAATTAGCGGGGGGACTAACACCGGGGAGCTGTTTTTT	CASSVAISGGTNTGELFF
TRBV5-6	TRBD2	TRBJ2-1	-	TGTGCCAGCAGCTCCCGACTCAGAGCGGGAAGGTTAAGTGAGCAGTTCTTC	CASSSRLRAGRLSEQFF
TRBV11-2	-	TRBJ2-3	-	TGTGCCAGCAGCTTACGAGTCAGGGGTGCAGATACGCAGTATTTT	CASSLRVRGADTQYF
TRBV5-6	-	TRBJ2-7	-	TGTGCCAGCAGCTTACTAGGAAAGGGCAAAGTAGAGCAGTACTTC	CASSLLGKGKVEQYF